Listed below are T cell receptor beta chains from one sample, sequenced in a study of blood T cells in healthy people across ages. A single record per CDR3 protein comes from TCRdb applying MiXCR to the 5' RACE reads. The profile covers about 1.8 million distinct CDR3 sequences, with around half appearing a single time and approximately 2.1% taken by the ten largest. Specimen: blood. These receptors originate from a woman in her thirties or forties in good health. The CDR3 runs from the conserved cysteine through the conserved F or W. A D gene is named only where the DNA matches it firmly. A clone size is listed for some rows: how often the clone was seen (once, few, many), or a class if it is expanded.

clone_size	d_call	v_call	j_call	cdr3_aa	cdr3_nt
-	TRBD1	TRBV5-1	TRBJ2-5	CASSTAGTEETQYF	TGCGCCAGCAGTACAGCCGGGACAGAAGAGACCCAGTACTTC
-	-	TRBV27	TRBJ1-2	CASSLGGVDGYTF	TGTGCCAGCAGTTTAGGGGGGGTGGATGGCTACACCTTC
few	-	TRBV20-1	TRBJ2-5	CSARVITSIETQYF	TGCAGTGCTAGAGTGATAACTAGCATCGAGACCCAGTACTTC
-	TRBD2	TRBV4-2	TRBJ2-3	CASSPGLAGILSTDTQYF	TGTGCCAGCAGCCCGGGACTAGCGGGGATCCTTAGCACAGATACGCAGTATTTT
-	TRBD1	TRBV20-1	TRBJ2-4	CSARDPGQIQYF	TGCAGTGCTAGGGATCCGGGACAGATTCAGTACTTC
-	-	TRBV5-6	TRBJ1-2	CASSLASPGGYTF	TGTGCCAGCAGCTTGGCCTCCCCAGGTGGCTACACCTTC
-	TRBD2	TRBV7-2	TRBJ2-5	CASSLRGTSGGIETQYF	TGTGCCAGCAGCCTAAGAGGGACTAGCGGGGGTATAGAGACCCAGTACTTC
-	-	TRBV7-8	TRBJ2-3	CASSRLPGTDTQYF	TGTGCCAGCAGCCGACTCCCCGGGACAGATACGCAGTATTTT
-	-	TRBV20-1	TRBJ2-1	CSAPKGGRHEQFF	TGCAGTGCCCCGAAGGGGGGGCGCCATGAGCAGTTCTTC
-	TRBD1	TRBV7-6	TRBJ2-7	CASSQQGPLYEQYF	TGTGCCAGCAGCCAACAGGGGCCCCTTTACGAGCAGTACTTC
-	-	TRBV3-1	TRBJ1-2	CASSQPGQNYYGYTF	TGTGCCAGCAGCCAGCCCGGCCAGAATTACTATGGCTACACCTTC
few	-	TRBV10-3	TRBJ1-2	CAISGGEMYGYTF	TGTGCCATCAGTGGGGGAGAAATGTATGGCTACACCTTC
once	-	TRBV6-6	TRBJ2-3	CASIGGGASTSTDTQYF	TGTGCCAGCATTGGAGGGGGGGCCTCAACTAGCACAGATACGCAGTATTTT
-	-	TRBV7-9	TRBJ1-1	CASSSGVRGTEAFF	TGTGCCAGCAGCTCAGGGGTAAGAGGCACTGAAGCTTTCTTT
few	-	TRBV28	TRBJ2-1	CASGTTWDEQFF	TGTGCCAGCGGTACGACTTGGGATGAGCAGTTCTTC
-	TRBD1	TRBV25-1	TRBJ1-1	CASSESTGGLTEAFF	TGTGCCAGCAGTGAATCCACAGGGGGTTTGACTGAAGCTTTCTTT
-	TRBD1	TRBV10-3	TRBJ2-7	CAIRELGQGFDEQYF	TGTGCCATCCGTGAATTGGGACAGGGCTTCGACGAGCAGTACTTC
once	-	TRBV6-1	TRBJ1-5	CASSGSRGKTNQPQHF	TGTGCCAGCAGTGGATCCCGGGGGAAGACCAATCAGCCCCAGCATTTT
-	-	TRBV28	TRBJ2-7	CASSLWEREQYF	TGTGCCAGCAGTTTATGGGAACGGGAGCAGTACTTC
few	TRBD1	TRBV5-1	TRBJ1-2	CASTLGQAGGYTF	TGCGCCAGCACCCTCGGACAGGCCGGTGGCTACACCTTC
-	-	TRBV7-6	TRBJ1-4	CASSKDGSTNEKLFF	TGTGCCAGCAGCAAGGACGGATCAACTAATGAAAAACTGTTTTTT
-	TRBD1	TRBV6-1	TRBJ2-3	CASSEWDRGTDTQYF	TGTGCCAGCAGTGAATGGGACAGGGGGACAGATACGCAGTATTTT
few	-	TRBV4-3	TRBJ1-5	CASSQEIKGPSNQPQHF	TGCGCCAGCAGCCAAGAAATCAAAGGCCCTAGCAATCAGCCCCAGCATTTT
-	TRBD1	TRBV7-2	TRBJ1-6	CASQRQGANSPLHF	TGTGCCAGCCAGAGACAGGGGGCCAATTCACCCCTCCACTTT
-	TRBD2	TRBV4-3	TRBJ2-7	CASSPRASGAYEQYF	TGCGCCAGCAGCCCCAGGGCTAGCGGGGCTTACGAGCAGTACTTC
-	-	TRBV4-3	TRBJ2-1	CASSQDEGGLNEQFF	TGCGCCAGCAGCCAAGATGAGGGGGGGCTAAATGAGCAGTTCTTC
-	TRBD1	TRBV12-3/TRBV12-4	TRBJ1-1	CASSSIDRGNTEAFF	TGTGCCAGCAGCTCTATAGACAGGGGGAACACTGAAGCTTTCTTT
-	-	TRBV20-1	TRBJ1-1	CSARDTPGRGMNTEAFF	TGCAGTGCTAGAGATACCCCCGGGAGGGGGATGAACACTGAAGCTTTCTTT
-	TRBD2	TRBV20-1	TRBJ2-3	CSAKGTSRLDTQYF	TGCAGTGCTAAAGGGACTAGTCGCCTCGATACGCAGTATTTT
few	-	TRBV6-2/TRBV6-3	TRBJ2-1	CASSPIASYNEQFF	TGTGCCAGCAGTCCAATAGCGAGCTACAATGAGCAGTTCTTC
once	-	TRBV5-1	TRBJ2-7	CASSLRTAVQSYEQYF	TGCGCCAGCAGCTTGAGAACGGCAGTCCAATCCTACGAGCAGTACTTC
-	-	TRBV20-1	TRBJ2-1	CSATCEQGRNNEQFF	TGCAGTGCTACTTGTGAGCAGGGGCGAAACAATGAGCAGTTCTTC
once	-	TRBV6-6	TRBJ2-7	CASSDYGSSYEQYF	TGTGCCAGCAGTGACTACGGCAGCTCCTACGAGCAGTACTTC
-	-	TRBV11-2	TRBJ2-7	CASSLVFSTEQYF	TGTGCCAGCAGCTTAGTGTTCAGCACCGAGCAGTACTTC
few	-	TRBV29-1	TRBJ1-1	CSVANRLNTEAFF	TGCAGCGTTGCGAACAGACTGAACACTGAAGCTTTCTTT
-	TRBD1	TRBV12-3/TRBV12-4	TRBJ1-2	CASSRGQGDFFGYTF	TGTGCCAGCAGTCGCGGACAGGGGGACTTCTTTGGCTACACCTTC
-	TRBD1	TRBV13	TRBJ1-4	CASSSDRGASNEKLFF	TGTGCCAGCAGCTCGGACAGGGGGGCGTCTAATGAAAAACTGTTTTTT
-	-	TRBV2	TRBJ2-5	CASSVQAATQYF	TGTGCCAGCAGTGTCCAGGCGGCGACCCAGTACTTC
few	TRBD1	TRBV20-1	TRBJ2-7	CSARDARQGSYEQYF	TGCAGTGCTAGAGATGCGAGACAGGGATCCTACGAGCAGTACTTC
-	-	TRBV7-2	TRBJ2-5	CASSEQGVRTQYF	TGTGCCAGCAGCGAACAGGGCGTGCGGACCCAGTACTTC
-	-	TRBV4-3	TRBJ2-1	CASSQDTGNSYNEQFF	TGCGCCAGCAGCCAAGATACGGGGAACTCCTACAATGAGCAGTTCTTC
-	-	TRBV27	TRBJ2-7	CASSVAGNHEQYF	TGTGCCAGCAGTGTAGCAGGGAACCACGAGCAGTACTTC
-	TRBD1	TRBV25-1	TRBJ2-1	CASSEYPDRGREQFF	TGTGCCAGCAGTGAATACCCAGACAGGGGTCGTGAGCAGTTCTTC
few	-	TRBV20-1	TRBJ1-2	CSARGGQGTYGYTF	TGCAGTGCTAGGGGGGGGCAAGGGACTTATGGCTACACCTTC
-	TRBD1	TRBV7-9	TRBJ1-1	CASSAGQGLAFF	TGTGCCAGCAGCGCGGGACAGGGTTTAGCTTTCTTT
-	TRBD2	TRBV6-2/TRBV6-3	TRBJ2-1	CATQPHLAGGRNEQFF	TGTGCCACCCAACCCCATCTAGCGGGGGGTAGGAATGAGCAGTTCTTC